This record looks at one T cell receptor (beta chain) sequence and its context. CDR3 length equals 14 residues. Germline CDR1 SGDLS, CDR2 YYNGEE. Between the trimmed V and J ends, which lost 3 bases and 4 bases, there was a span of 13 bases. This specimen comes from a study of blood T cell repertoires in COVID-19. At the level of the study: Some COVID-19 samples were acute and others convalescent; all came from the United States, Italy and Spain.

Data came from immunoSEQ multiplex PCR; TCRdb stores just in-frame clones and leaves some out. In the table there are roughly 130,000 clones, roughly 86% of which are singletons. Participant-reported clinical history was the basis for cohort assignment. The receptor comes from a woman aged 45-60 years with acute COVID-19. The gene calls are TRBV9 and TRBJ1-1; D gene unclear. What was sequenced was PBMCs or T cells enriched from blood (not recorded which). As DNA, the CDR3 is TGTGCCAGCAGCGCCAGTCCGGCAGGCACTGAAGCTTTCTTT. Amino acid sequence: CASSASPAGTEAFF.